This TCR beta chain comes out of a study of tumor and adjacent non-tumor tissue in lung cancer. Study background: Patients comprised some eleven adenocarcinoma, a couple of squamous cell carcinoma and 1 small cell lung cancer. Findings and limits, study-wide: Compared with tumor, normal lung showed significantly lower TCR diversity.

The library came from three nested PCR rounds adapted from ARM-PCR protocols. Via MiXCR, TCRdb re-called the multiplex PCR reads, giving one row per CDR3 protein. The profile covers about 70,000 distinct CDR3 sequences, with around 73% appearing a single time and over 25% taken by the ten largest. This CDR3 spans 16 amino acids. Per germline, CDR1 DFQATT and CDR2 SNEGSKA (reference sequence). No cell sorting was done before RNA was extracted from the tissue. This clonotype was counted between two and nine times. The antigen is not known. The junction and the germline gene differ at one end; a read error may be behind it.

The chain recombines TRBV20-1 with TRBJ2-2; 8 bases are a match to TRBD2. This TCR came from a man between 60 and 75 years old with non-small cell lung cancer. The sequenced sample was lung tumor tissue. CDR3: CNATLPGGPETGELFF. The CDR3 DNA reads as TGCAATGCTACTTTACCGGGAGGGCCGGAGACCGGGGAGCTCTTTTTT.